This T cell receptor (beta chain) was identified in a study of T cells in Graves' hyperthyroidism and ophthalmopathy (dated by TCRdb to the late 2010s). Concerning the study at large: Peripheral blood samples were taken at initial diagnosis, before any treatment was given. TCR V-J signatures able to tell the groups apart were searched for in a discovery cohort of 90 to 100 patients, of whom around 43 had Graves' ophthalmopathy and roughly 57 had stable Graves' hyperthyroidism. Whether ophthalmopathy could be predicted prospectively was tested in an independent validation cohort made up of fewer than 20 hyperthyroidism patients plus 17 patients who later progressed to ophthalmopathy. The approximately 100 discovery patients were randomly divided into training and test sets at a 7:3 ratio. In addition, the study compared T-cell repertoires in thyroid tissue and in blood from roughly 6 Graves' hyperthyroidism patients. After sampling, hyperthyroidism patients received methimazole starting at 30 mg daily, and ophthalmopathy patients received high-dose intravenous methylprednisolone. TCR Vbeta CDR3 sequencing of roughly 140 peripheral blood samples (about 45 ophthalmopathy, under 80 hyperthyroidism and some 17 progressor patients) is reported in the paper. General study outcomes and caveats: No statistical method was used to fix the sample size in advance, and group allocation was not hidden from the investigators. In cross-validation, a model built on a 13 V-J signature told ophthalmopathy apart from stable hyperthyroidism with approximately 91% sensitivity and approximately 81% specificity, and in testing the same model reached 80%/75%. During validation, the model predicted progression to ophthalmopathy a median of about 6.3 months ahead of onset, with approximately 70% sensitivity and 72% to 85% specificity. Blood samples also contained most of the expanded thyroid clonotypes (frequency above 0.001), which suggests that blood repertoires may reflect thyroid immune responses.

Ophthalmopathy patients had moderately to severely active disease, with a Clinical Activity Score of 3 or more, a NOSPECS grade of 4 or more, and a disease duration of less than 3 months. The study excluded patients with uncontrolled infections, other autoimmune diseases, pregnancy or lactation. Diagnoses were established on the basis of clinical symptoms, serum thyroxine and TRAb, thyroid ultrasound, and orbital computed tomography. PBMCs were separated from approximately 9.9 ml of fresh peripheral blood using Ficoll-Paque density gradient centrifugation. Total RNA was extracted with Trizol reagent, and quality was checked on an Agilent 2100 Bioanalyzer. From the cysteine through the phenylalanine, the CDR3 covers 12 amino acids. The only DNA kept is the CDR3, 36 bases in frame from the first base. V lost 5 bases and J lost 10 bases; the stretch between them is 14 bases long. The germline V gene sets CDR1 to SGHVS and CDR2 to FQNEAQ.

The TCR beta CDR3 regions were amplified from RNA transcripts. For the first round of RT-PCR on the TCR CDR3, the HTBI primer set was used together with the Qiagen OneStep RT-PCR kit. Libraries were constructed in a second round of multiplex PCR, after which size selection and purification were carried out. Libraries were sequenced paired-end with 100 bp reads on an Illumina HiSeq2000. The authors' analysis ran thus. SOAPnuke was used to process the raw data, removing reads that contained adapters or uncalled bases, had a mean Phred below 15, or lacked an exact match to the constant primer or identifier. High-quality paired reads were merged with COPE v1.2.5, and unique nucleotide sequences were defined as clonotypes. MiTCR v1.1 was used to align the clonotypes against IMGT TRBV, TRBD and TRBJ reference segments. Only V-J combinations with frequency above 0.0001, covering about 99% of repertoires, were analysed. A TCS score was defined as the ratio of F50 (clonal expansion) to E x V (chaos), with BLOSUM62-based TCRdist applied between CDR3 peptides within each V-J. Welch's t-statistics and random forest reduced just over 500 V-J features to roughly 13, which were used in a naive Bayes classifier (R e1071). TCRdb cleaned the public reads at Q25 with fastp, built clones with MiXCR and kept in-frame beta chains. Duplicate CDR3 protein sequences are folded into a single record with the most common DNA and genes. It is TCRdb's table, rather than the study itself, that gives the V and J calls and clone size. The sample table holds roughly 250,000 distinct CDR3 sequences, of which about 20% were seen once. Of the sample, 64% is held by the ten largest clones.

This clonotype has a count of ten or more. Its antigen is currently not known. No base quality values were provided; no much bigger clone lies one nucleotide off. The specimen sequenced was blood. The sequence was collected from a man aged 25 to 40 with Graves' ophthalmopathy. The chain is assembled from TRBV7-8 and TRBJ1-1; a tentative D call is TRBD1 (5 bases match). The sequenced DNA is TGTGCCAGCAGCGGAGAGGGGTTTATAGCTTTCTTT. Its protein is CASSGEGFIAFF.